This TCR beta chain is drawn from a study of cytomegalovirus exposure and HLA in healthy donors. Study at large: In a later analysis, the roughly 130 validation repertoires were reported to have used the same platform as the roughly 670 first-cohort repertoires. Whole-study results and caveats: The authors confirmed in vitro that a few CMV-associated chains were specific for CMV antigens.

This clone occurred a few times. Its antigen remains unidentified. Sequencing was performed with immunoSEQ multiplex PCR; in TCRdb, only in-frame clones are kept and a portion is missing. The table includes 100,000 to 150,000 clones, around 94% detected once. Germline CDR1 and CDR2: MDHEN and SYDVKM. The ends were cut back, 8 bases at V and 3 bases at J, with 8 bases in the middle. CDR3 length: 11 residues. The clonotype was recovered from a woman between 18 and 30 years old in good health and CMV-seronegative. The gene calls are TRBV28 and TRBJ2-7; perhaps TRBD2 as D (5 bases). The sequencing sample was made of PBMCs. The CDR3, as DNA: TGTGCCAGCGGACTCGTCTACGAGCAGTACTTC. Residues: CASGLVYEQYF.